One and the same sample provided the 25 T cell receptor beta chains below, sequenced in a study of T cell responses to AZD1222 COVID-19 vaccine. The method was immunoSEQ multiplex PCR; TCRdb's version includes in-frame clones alone and lacks a portion of them. The sample records some 140,000 clones, approximately 95% being singletons. The starting material was peripheral blood, obtained 28 days after the second AZD1222 dose. Every receptor here comes from an adult who received the AZD1222 COVID-19 vaccine.

This clone was recorded a few times. V usage is TRBV5-1 and J usage is TRBJ1-3, with 7 bases that match TRBD1. V dropped 5 bases and J dropped 0; count of bases not matched to a gene: 2. There are 14 residues in the CDR3. Germline CDR1 reads SGHRS; CDR2 reads YFSETQ. The CDR3 is CASSWDSSGNTIYF. CDR3 nucleotides: TGCGCCAGCAGTTGGGACAGCTCTGGAAACACCATATATTTT. The entire variable domain, with the rest obtained from reference TRBV5-1 and TRBJ1-3, is as follows: KAGVTQTPRYLIKTRGQQVTLSCSPISGHRSVSWYQQTPGQGLQFLFEYFSETQRNKGNFPGRFSGRQFSNSRSEMNVSTLELGDSALYLCASSWDSSGNTIYFGEGSWLTVV.

V is TRBV15 and J is TRBJ2-7; D may be TRBD2 (6 bases). Germline loops: CDR1 LNHNV, CDR2 YYDKDF (reference sequence). V lost 3 bases and J lost 2, with 8 bases in between. The CDR3 length is 13 residues. The CDR3 DNA is TGTGCCACCAGCAGGGGGGAGGCCTACGAGCAGTACTTC. It yields the protein CATSRGEAYEQYF.

The chain combines TRBV7-2 with TRBJ1-2; tentatively, D is TRBD1 (5 bases). CDR3 length equals 14 residues. V dropped 5 bases and J dropped 7 bases, with 17 bases sitting between them. The germline CDR1 and CDR2 sequences are SGHTA and FQGNSA. This CDR3 is CASSPPGRVFGYTF. Here the CDR3 DNA reads TGTGCCAGCAGCCCCCCGGGCAGGGTGTTTGGCTACACCTTC.

The J gene is TRBJ2-1, the V gene TRBV18; TRBD2 is a possible D gene (6 bases). Germline lookup yields CDR1 KGHSH and CDR2 LQKENI. The CDR3 extends over 14 amino acids. V was pared by 5 bases and J by 6 bases, with 14 bases between. Here the CDR3 DNA reads TGTGCCAGCTCAGGGGCCGAGGGACTCAATGAGCAGTTCTTC. Its protein product is CASSGAEGLNEQFF.

The gene calls are TRBV19 and TRBJ2-5; 10 bases map to TRBD1. Germline assignment: CDR1 LNHDA and CDR2 SQIVND (reference sequence). Trimming took 7 bases from V and 10 from J; bases not matched to a gene: 9. The CDR3 is 13 residues long. CDR3 sequence: CASTPGQGRFQYF. In DNA, the CDR3 is TGTGCCAGTACCCCGGGACAGGGGAGGTTCCAGTACTTC.

The chain uses TRBV19 and TRBJ1-4; D remains ambiguous. V was clipped by 3 bases and J by 8 bases, with 10 bases between them. The CDR3 loop spans 13 amino acids. Germline CDR1 LNHDA, CDR2 SQIVND (reference sequence). CDR3: CASSISAGEKLFF. For the CDR3, the DNA is TGTGCCAGTAGTATTTCGGCGGGAGAAAAACTGTTTTTT.

Here the CDR3 reads CASSQDQVPAGGGTDTQYF. The DNA of the CDR3 is TGCGCCAGCAGCCAAGATCAGGTCCCGGCCGGCGGCGGCACAGATACGCAGTATTTT. The V call is TRBV4-1, the J call TRBJ2-3; D uncertain. The germline V gene encodes CDR1 MGHRA and CDR2 YSYEKL. CDR3 length: 19 residues. Trimming took off 0 bases at V and 1 base at J, with 20 bases between the two ends.

This clone came up a few times. The V gene is TRBV5-1, the J gene TRBJ1-5; unclear D gene. V was pared by 5 bases and J by 5 bases, with 11 bases between. This CDR3 has 13 amino acids. Germline assignment: CDR1 SGHRS and CDR2 YFSETQ. The CDR3 loop reads CASREGPDQPQHF. DNA of the CDR3: TGCGCCAGCAGGGAGGGTCCCGATCAGCCCCAGCATTTT.

The CDR3 loop reads CASSPPGRTNEKLFF. For the CDR3, the DNA is TGTGCCAGCTCACCACCTGGACGTACTAATGAAAAACTGTTTTTT. This chain links TRBV18 with TRBJ1-4; D not certain. The V gene lost 0 bases and the J gene lost 2 bases, with 7 bases spanning the gap. The CDR3 contains 15 residues. Per the germline V gene, CDR1 is KGHSH and CDR2 is LQKENI.

V usage is TRBV7-9 and J usage is TRBJ1-2; TRBD1 agrees at 10 bases. V was pared by 1 base and J by 1 base, with 0 bases of the junction left unmatched. Germline values: CDR1 SEHNR, CDR2 FQNEAQ (reference sequence). The CDR3 sequence is 15 residues long. CDR3 nucleotide sequence: TGTGCCAGCAGCTTAGGGACAGGGGGTAACTATGGCTACACCTTC. This sequence encodes CASSLGTGGNYGYTF.

This chain joins TRBV12-3 or TRBV12-4 and TRBJ1-6; D is unresolved. This CDR3 has 13 residues. Trimming cost V 6 bases and J 9 bases, with 12 bases left between them. The CDR3 nucleotides are TGTGCCAGCAGCCGCGAGATGGGTTCACCCCTCCACTTT. It encodes CASSREMGSPLHF.

This rearrangement joins TRBV13 to TRBJ2-7; TRBD1 might be the D (5 bases). Trimming stripped 5 bases from V and 0 bases from J, with 11 bases between. CDR1 and CDR2 (germline): PRHDT, FYEKMQ (reference sequence). This CDR3 contains 14 residues. The chain's CDR3 is CASSPTTASYEQYF. Written as DNA, the CDR3 is TGTGCCAGCAGCCCGACGACAGCCTCCTACGAGCAGTACTTC.

This chain joins TRBV18 and TRBJ1-6; D uncertain. Trimming left V 6 bases short and J 10 bases short, with 13 bases between. The CDR3 runs to 13 residues. Germline CDR1 is KGHSH and CDR2 is LQKENI. Here the CDR3 reads CASSMEETSPLHF. For the CDR3, the DNA is TGTGCCAGCTCCATGGAGGAGACCTCACCCCTCCACTTT.

This chain uses TRBV9 with TRBJ1-2; TRBD1 agrees at 8 bases. The CDR3 is 16 amino acids. CDR1 SGDLS and CDR2 YYNGEE come from the germline V gene. The ends lost 0 bases at V and 4 bases at J; junction bases unmatched: 8. The CDR3 sequence is CASSVGWAGGLYGYTF. The CDR3 DNA sequence: TGTGCCAGCAGCGTAGGGTGGGCAGGGGGCCTCTATGGCTACACCTTC.

V is TRBV7-9 and J is TRBJ1-1; TRBD1 might be the D (5 bases). CDR1 is SEHNR and CDR2 is FQNEAQ in the germline V gene (reference sequence). Trimming left V 6 bases short and J 3 bases short, with 17 bases between. The CDR3 consists of 15 residues. The CDR3 DNA sequence: TGTGCCAGCAGATCTCGTACCCAAGGGGACACTGAAGCTTTCTTT. This translates into CASRSRTQGDTEAFF. Variable domain in full (rest from reference TRBV7-9 and TRBJ1-1): DTGVSQNPRHKITKRGQNVTFRCDPISEHNRLYWYRQTLGQGPEFLTYFQNEAQLEKSRLLSDRFSAERPKGSFSTLEIQRTEQGDSAMYLCASRSRTQGDTEAFFGQGTRLTVV.

The table lists this clone with a count of one. This sequence joins TRBV29-1 and TRBJ2-1, with D unresolved. Germline V gives CDR1 SQVTM, CDR2 ANQGSEA. The CDR3 runs 12 residues. V lost 4 bases and J 2 bases, leaving 6 bases between the germline ends. The CDR3 nucleotides read TGCAGCGTTGGGCGGCCCTACAATGAGCAGTTCTTC. Protein sequence: CSVGRPYNEQFF.

This clone was seen only once. In nucleotides, the CDR3 is TGCAGTGCTAGTATGACAGGGGGTTATCCGTTCTATGGCTACACCTTC. Encoded protein: CSASMTGGYPFYGYTF. The V gene is TRBV20-1, the J gene TRBJ1-2, with 9 bases lining up with TRBD1. This CDR3 region has 16 residues. Trimming removed 3 bases from V and 4 bases from J; junction bases left unmatched: 12. Per the germline V gene, CDR1 is DFQATT and CDR2 is SNEGSKA (reference sequence).

The chain links TRBV6-1 to TRBJ1-5; D might be TRBD1 (6 bases). The CDR3 runs 12 residues. The V gene lost 5 bases and the J gene lost 12 bases, with 14 bases spanning the gap. Germline-derived CDR1 and CDR2 are MNHNS and SASEGT. CDR3 sequence (DNA): TGTGCCAGCAGTTATGCCGACAGGATCCAGCATTTT. This encodes CASSYADRIQHF.

The chain combines TRBV12-3 or TRBV12-4 with TRBJ2-7, with D hard to call. The V gene lost 4 bases and the J gene lost 4 bases, with 8 bases spanning the gap. The CDR3 is 12 residues long. The CDR3 protein is CASSSQRYEQYF. The CDR3 region has the DNA TGTGCCAGCAGTTCACAGAGATACGAGCAGTACTTC.

The CDR3 region has the DNA TGTGCCAGCGGTTGGGGAAACTATGGCTACACCTTC. Its translation: CASGWGNYGYTF. J is TRBJ1-2 and V is TRBV5-6; no definite D call. This CDR3 spans 12 amino acids. V gave up 7 bases and J gave up 2 bases, with 9 bases separating them. Germline loops: CDR1 SGHDT, CDR2 YYEEEE.

This clone was observed once. The V call is TRBV30, the J call TRBJ2-2; D assignment may be TRBD1 or TRBD2 (6 bases each). This CDR3 has 14 residues. Germline CDR1 reads GTSNPN; CDR2 reads SVGIG (reference sequence). Trimming took 1 base from V and 2 from J, leaving 8 bases between them. CDR3 in amino acids: CAWSGGANTGELFF. The CDR3 DNA reads as TGTGCCTGGAGTGGGGGGGCAAACACCGGGGAGCTGTTTTTT.

The rearrangement links TRBV28 to TRBJ2-1; TRBD1 might be the D (6 bases). The CDR3 length is 13 residues. Trimming took off 2 bases at V and 8 bases at J, with 10 bases between the two ends. Germline values: CDR1 MDHEN, CDR2 SYDVKM. CDR3 region: CASSLDRLDEQFF. In DNA, the CDR3 is TGTGCCAGCAGTTTAGACAGGCTCGATGAGCAGTTCTTC.

The V and J genes are TRBV9 and TRBJ2-7, with D possibly matching TRBD2 (7 bases). This CDR3 spans 14 amino acids. V was pared by 2 bases and J by 2 bases, with 11 bases between. Germline lookup yields CDR1 SGDLS and CDR2 YYNGEE. CDR3 sequence reads: CASSVGGGTYEQYF. Written as DNA, the CDR3 is TGTGCCAGCAGCGTGGGCGGGGGCACCTACGAGCAGTACTTC.

The rearrangement joins TRBV5-5 to TRBJ1-2, with D perhaps matching TRBD1 (5 bases). This CDR3 has 17 amino acids. Germline V gives CDR1 SGHKS, CDR2 YYEKEE (reference sequence). V was clipped by 0 bases and J by 3 bases, with 18 bases between them. CDR3 in amino acids: CASSLVPGKVSDYGYTF. CDR3 nucleotide sequence: TGTGCCAGCAGCTTGGTACCAGGGAAGGTTTCGGACTATGGCTACACCTTC.

The V call is TRBV5-1, the J call TRBJ2-7; either TRBD1 or TRBD2 may supply D (5 bases each). V lost 4 bases to trimming and J lost 6 bases, with 17 bases between them. The germline gives CDR1 SGHRS, CDR2 YFSETQ. The CDR3 contains 14 residues. The CDR3 DNA reads as TGCGCCAGCAGCACCGGGACCTTCTTGGGCGAGCAGTACTTC. This encodes CASSTGTFLGEQYF.